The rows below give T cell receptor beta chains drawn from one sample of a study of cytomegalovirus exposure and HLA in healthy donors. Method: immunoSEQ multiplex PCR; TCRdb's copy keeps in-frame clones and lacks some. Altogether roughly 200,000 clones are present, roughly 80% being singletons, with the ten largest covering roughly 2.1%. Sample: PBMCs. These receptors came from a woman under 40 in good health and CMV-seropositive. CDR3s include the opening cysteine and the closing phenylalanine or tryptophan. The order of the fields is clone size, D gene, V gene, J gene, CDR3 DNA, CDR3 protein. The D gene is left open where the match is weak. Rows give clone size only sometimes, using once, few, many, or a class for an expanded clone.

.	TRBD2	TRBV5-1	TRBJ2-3	TGCGCCAGCAGCTTGGGGGCTAGCGGGGGGTCAGATACGCAGTATTTT	CASSLGASGGSDTQYF
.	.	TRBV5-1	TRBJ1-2	TGCGCCAGCAGCGAAGGGGGAGAGAACTATGGCTACACCTTC	CASSEGGENYGYTF
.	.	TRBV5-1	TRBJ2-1	TGCGCCAGCAGCTTGGGAACAGGGAACTACAATGAGCAGTTCTTC	CASSLGTGNYNEQFF
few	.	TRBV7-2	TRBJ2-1	TGTGCCAGCAGCCTCGACCAGCGGAGCCTCCCCTACAATGAGCAGTTCTTC	CASSLDQRSLPYNEQFF
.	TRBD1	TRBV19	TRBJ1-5	TGTGCCAGTAGGGCAGGGGGAGTTCTCAATCAGCCCCAGCATTTT	CASRAGGVLNQPQHF
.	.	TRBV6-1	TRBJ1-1	TGTGCCAGCAGTAAAGGGCAGAGGGGCAGGGGCACTGAAGCTTTCTTT	CASSKGQRGRGTEAFF
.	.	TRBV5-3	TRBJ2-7	TGTGCCAGAATCTTCGAACCGGGACAAGGATTAACCTACGAGCAGTACTTC	CARIFEPGQGLTYEQYF
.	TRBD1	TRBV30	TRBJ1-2	TGTGCCTGGAGTGTTGGGACAGTGACCTTGGACTACACCTTC	CAWSVGTVTLDYTF
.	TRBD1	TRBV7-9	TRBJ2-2	TGTGCCAGCAGCGTACCCGGGACAGCGAACACCGGGGAGCTGTTTTTT	CASSVPGTANTGELFF
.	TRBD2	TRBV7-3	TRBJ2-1	TGTGCCAGCAGCCGCGGGCGGGAGACCTTAAAGGAGCAGTTCTTC	CASSRGRETLKEQFF
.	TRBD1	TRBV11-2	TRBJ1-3	TGTGCCAGCAGCCCCAGGGGGCAAGGAAACACCATATATTTT	CASSPRGQGNTIYF
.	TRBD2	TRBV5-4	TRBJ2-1	TGTGCCAGCAGCTTTCCTCGGGGACGGGGGGGAGACAATGAGCAGTTCTTC	CASSFPRGRGGDNEQFF
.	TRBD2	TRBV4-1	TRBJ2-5	TGCGCCAGCAGCCAAGTCGGACTAGCGGGGAGGGACCAGTACTTC	CASSQVGLAGRDQYF
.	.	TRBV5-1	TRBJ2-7	TGCGCCAGCAGCTCTGGGGACACCGGGTCCCCAACCGAGCAGTACTTC	CASSSGDTGSPTEQYF
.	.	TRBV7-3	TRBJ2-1	TGTGCCAGCAGCTTAAAGGGGCGTGGTGAGCAGTTCTTC	CASSLKGRGEQFF
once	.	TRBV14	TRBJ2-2	TGTGCCAGCAGCCAGTACCAGTACGGGGAGCTGTTTTTT	CASSQYQYGELFF
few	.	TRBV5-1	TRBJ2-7	TGCGCCAGCAGCTTGGGCTACTCCTACGAGCAGTACTTC	CASSLGYSYEQYF
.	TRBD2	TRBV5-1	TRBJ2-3	TGCGCCAGCAGCTTGGTGCCTAGCGGGGGGTCCTGGGATACGCAGTATTTT	CASSLVPSGGSWDTQYF
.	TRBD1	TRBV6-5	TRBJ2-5	TGTGCCAGCAGTGGCCCGACAGGGGGTCAAGAGACCCAGTACTTC	CASSGPTGGQETQYF
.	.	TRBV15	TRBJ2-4	TGTGCCACCAGCAGAGAACCAGGAACATCACCCCGAATTCAGTACTTC	CATSREPGTSPRIQYF
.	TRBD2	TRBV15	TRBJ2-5	TGTGCCACCAGCAGGGGGGCTAGCGGGGCGGGAGGAGGAGAGACCCAGTACTTC	CATSRGASGAGGGETQYF
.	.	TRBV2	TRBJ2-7	TGTGCCAGCAGTGAACAGGGGTGGCAGTACTTC	CASSEQGWQYF
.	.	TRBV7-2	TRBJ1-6	TGTGCCAGCAGCGTTGGGAGGGCTAATTCACCCCTCCACTTT	CASSVGRANSPLHF
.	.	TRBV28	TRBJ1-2	TGTGCCAGCAGTCCGACAACCTATAAGGATGTGTACTATGGCTACACCTTC	CASSPTTYKDVYYGYTF
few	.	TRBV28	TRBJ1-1	TGTGCCAGCAGTTTTCTTTCGGGGGCTTTCTTT	CASSFLSGAFF
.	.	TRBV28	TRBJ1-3	TGTGCCAGCAGTCGGTCCGCCGCGCCACGAAACACCATATATTTT	CASSRSAAPRNTIYF
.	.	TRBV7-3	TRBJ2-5	TGTGCCAGCAGCCCAGCGCCAACGGGTCTAATAGAGACCCAGTACTTC	CASSPAPTGLIETQYF